Given below is one T cell receptor (beta chain) in context. Its antigen is currently unknown. The sample is drawn from a study of cytomegalovirus exposure and HLA in healthy donors. Across the whole study: The approximately 100 million unique TCR beta sequences, from around 200 million T cells, were found by an earlier analysis. As released early, the data held 75 million to 90 million unique TCRs from HLA-typed donors.

With 60 Vbeta and 13 Jbeta primers, the PCR was carried out. Assay used: immunoSEQ multiplex PCR; TCRdb lists only in-frame clones, some missing. The repertoire holds about 130,000 clones, with roughly 88% as singletons. The CDR3 is 13 residues long. CDR1 and CDR2 from the germline V gene are SGDLS and YYNGEE. V was cut by 0 bases and J by 5 bases, with 8 bases left in between. Notes on the study in general: Reported results showed that the classifier diagnosed cytomegalovirus status with high specificity and sensitivity. Analyses of presence and absence presupposed an approximately uniform sequencing depth across donors.

V usage is TRBV9 and J usage is TRBJ1-1; no clear D. Sequenced: PBMCs. This clonotype was obtained from a man aged 45-60 years in good health and CMV-seronegative. The CDR3 DNA reads as TGTGCCAGCAGCGTAGGAGGGAGAACTGAAGCTTTCTTT. Encoded protein: CASSVGGRTEAFF.